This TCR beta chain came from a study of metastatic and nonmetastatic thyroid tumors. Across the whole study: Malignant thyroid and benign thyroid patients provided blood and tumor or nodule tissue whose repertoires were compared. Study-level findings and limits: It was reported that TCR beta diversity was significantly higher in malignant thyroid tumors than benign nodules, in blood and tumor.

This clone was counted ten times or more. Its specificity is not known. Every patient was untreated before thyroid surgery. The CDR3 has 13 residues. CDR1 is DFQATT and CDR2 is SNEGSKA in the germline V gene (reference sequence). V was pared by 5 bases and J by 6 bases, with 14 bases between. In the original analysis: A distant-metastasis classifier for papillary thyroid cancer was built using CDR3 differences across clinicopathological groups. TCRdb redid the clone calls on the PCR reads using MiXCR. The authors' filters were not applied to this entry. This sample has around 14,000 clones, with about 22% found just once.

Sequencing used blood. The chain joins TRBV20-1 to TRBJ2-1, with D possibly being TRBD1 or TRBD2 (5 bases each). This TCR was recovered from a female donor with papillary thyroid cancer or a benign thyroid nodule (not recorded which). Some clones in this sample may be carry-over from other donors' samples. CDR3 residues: CSAGRGKTNEQFF. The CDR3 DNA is TGCAGTGCTGGCCGGGGCAAAACCAATGAGCAGTTCTTC.